The 21 T cell receptor beta chains presented below share a single source sample, sequenced in a study of beta chain features in type 1 diabetes. The entirety of the isolated RNA underwent reverse transcription, so expressed TCRB transcripts were sequenced. Some clones are missing from TCRdb's copy, which holds only in-frame ones; the method was immunoSEQ multiplex PCR. The sample has about 900,000 clones, 15% to 20% seen once; the top ten hold 0.02% to 0.03%. Sequencing was performed on naive CD4+ T cells from blood. The receptors were sampled from a woman between 18 and 29 years old in good health.

This clone has only a few counts. The chain couples TRBV15 to TRBJ2-5, with 8 bases fitting TRBD2. V was pared by 1 base and J by 2 bases, with 3 bases of the junction left unmatched. Per germline, CDR1 LNHNV and CDR2 YYDKDF (reference sequence). The CDR3 totals 15 residues. The DNA for the CDR3 is TGTGCCACCAGCAGAGTACTAGCGGTTCAAGAGACCCAGTACTTC. This sequence encodes CATSRVLAVQETQYF.

The chain couples TRBV6-5 to TRBJ1-2, with a possible D match to TRBD1 (6 bases). CDR3 length equals 13 residues. The germline gives CDR1 MNHEY, CDR2 SVGAGI. Trimming removed 7 bases from V and 3 bases from J, with 12 bases in between. The CDR3 DNA is TGTGCCAGCACCAGAAACAGGGACTATGGCTACACCTTC. As protein: CASTRNRDYGYTF.

The CDR3 DNA is TGTGCCAGCAGTGAACGACAGGGGGCTACATACGAGCAGTACTTC. Residues: CASSERQGATYEQYF. J is TRBJ2-7 and V is TRBV2, with TRBD1 matching over 10 bases. Germline trimming cut 2 bases from V and 4 bases from J; bases unmatched to any gene: 5. The germline CDR1 and CDR2 sequences are SNHLY and FYNNEI. This CDR3 region has 15 residues.

This chain joins TRBV2 and TRBJ2-5; no reliable D call. CDR1 and CDR2 from the germline V gene are SNHLY and FYNNEI. This CDR3 is 14 amino acids long. Trimming cost V 4 bases and J 3 bases, with 12 bases left between them. The CDR3 DNA reads TGTGCCAGCAGTGGGGTCTCTCGAAAAGAGACCCAGTACTTC. It is translated as CASSGVSRKETQYF.

This clone was picked up a small number of times. The rearrangement uses TRBV7-8 and TRBJ2-3, with D hard to call. Trimming took off 7 bases at V and 4 bases at J, with 18 bases between the two ends. This CDR3 is 15 amino acids long. Per germline, CDR1 SGHVS and CDR2 FQNEAQ. CDR3 amino acids: CASTERRVSSDTQYF. DNA of the CDR3: TGTGCCAGCACCGAACGAAGGGTTTCATCAGATACGCAGTATTTT. Combining the CDR3 with reference TRBV7-8 and TRBJ2-3 gives the whole variable domain GAGVSQSPRYKVAKRGQDVALRCDPISGHVSLFWYQQALGQGPEFLTYFQNEAQLDKSGLPSDRFFAERPEGSVSTLKIQRTQQEDSAVYLCASTERRVSSDTQYFGPGTRLTVL.

The chain uses TRBV19 and TRBJ1-1; D call uncertain. The germline gives CDR1 LNHDA, CDR2 SQIVND (reference sequence). The CDR3 has 14 residues. The V end lost 6 bases, the J end lost 1 base, and 12 bases lay between the germline ends. CDR3 loop: CASSPTYENTEAFF. CDR3 nucleotides: TGTGCCAGTAGCCCCACATATGAGAACACTGAAGCTTTCTTT.

As regards this clone: A much bigger clone sits one base away, suggesting this may be a read error. The chain couples TRBV27 to TRBJ2-2; the D is unclear. V gave up 3 bases and J gave up 5 bases, with 1 base separating them. This CDR3 has 11 residues. CDR1 and CDR2 from the germline V gene are MNHEY and SMNVEV (reference sequence). CDR3 in DNA: TGTGCCAGCAGTTTGACCGGGGAGCTGTTTTTT. Amino acids: CASSLTGELFF.

This clone was counted only a few times. This chain connects TRBV29-1 to TRBJ1-1; D unresolved. Between the trimmed V and J ends, which lost 4 bases and 0 bases, there was a span of 15 bases. Germline V lookup: CDR1 SQVTM, CDR2 ANQGSEA. This CDR3 has 15 residues. The CDR3 region has the DNA TGCAGCGTTGGTGTTTTGGAATTTATGAACACTGAAGCTTTCTTT. It codes for CSVGVLEFMNTEAFF.

This clone was counted only a few times. This chain uses TRBV29-1 with TRBJ2-5; D unclear. V lost 8 bases, J lost 7 bases, and 17 bases lay in between. The CDR3 spans 12 residues. The germline V gene encodes CDR1 SQVTM and CDR2 ANQGSEA. Here the CDR3 DNA reads TGCAGCCACACTGGGTCCTCCTGGACCCAGTACTTC. Encoded protein: CSHTGSSWTQYF.

The chain has TRBV6-5 and TRBJ2-5; no definite D call. This CDR3 has 14 residues. Trimming took 0 bases from V and 5 from J, leaving 10 bases between them. CDR1 is MNHEY and CDR2 is SVGAGI in the germline V gene. In DNA form, the CDR3 reads TGTGCCAGCAGTTACTCGACCCACCGGGAGACCCAGTACTTC. Protein sequence: CASSYSTHRETQYF.

The chain has TRBV7-3 and TRBJ2-1, with 13 bases aligning to TRBD2. The germline gives CDR1 SGHTA, CDR2 FQGTGA. The CDR3 runs 15 residues. The ends lost 5 bases at V and 4 bases at J; junction bases unmatched: 2. CDR3 sequence reads: CASSQTSGRYNEQFF. Written as DNA, the CDR3 is TGTGCCAGCAGCCAGACTAGCGGGAGGTACAATGAGCAGTTCTTC.

This clone turned up a few times. This sequence joins TRBV6-6 and TRBJ2-3; D is perhaps TRBD1 (6 bases). The length of the CDR3 is 15 residues. Germline CDR1 reads MNHNY; CDR2 reads SVGAGI (reference sequence). The V end was cut by 2 bases, the J end by 4 bases, with 13 bases between. The CDR3 bases are TGTGCCAGCAGTTACGGGGGCCCAAGGGCAGATACGCAGTATTTT. Residues: CASSYGGPRADTQYF.

The chain uses TRBV19 and TRBJ1-5; D unresolved. This CDR3 contains 12 residues. The V and J ends lost 7 bases and 7 bases respectively, with 11 bases between them. Germline CDR1 LNHDA, CDR2 SQIVND (reference sequence). The CDR3 protein is CASINLEQPQHF. The CDR3 DNA sequence: TGTGCCAGTATTAATCTGGAGCAGCCCCAGCATTTT.

This clone appeared a few times. The V call is TRBV28, the J call TRBJ2-7; D might be TRBD1 (6 bases). Trimming shortened V by 4 bases and J by 0 bases, and 13 bases separated the two germline ends. CDR1 is MDHEN and CDR2 is SYDVKM in the germline V gene. The CDR3 spans 15 residues. The DNA of the CDR3 is TGTGCCAGCAGTTCCACAGGGATCGGCTCCTACGAGCAGTACTTC. Protein: CASSSTGIGSYEQYF.

V and J are TRBV27 and TRBJ2-2; 7 nucleotides match TRBD1. Germline V gene lookup returns CDR1 MNHEY and CDR2 SMNVEV (reference sequence). The CDR3 is made up of 19 amino acids. J lost 3 bases, V lost 5 bases, and 18 bases had no gene match. CDR3 loop: CASSATRGYRGWDTGELFF. In DNA form, the CDR3 reads TGTGCCAGCAGTGCTACCCGGGGCTACAGGGGTTGGGACACCGGGGAGCTGTTTTTT.

The V and J genes are TRBV28 and TRBJ1-3; 10 nucleotides line up with TRBD1. Looked up from germline, CDR1 is MDHEN and CDR2 is SYDVKM. J lost 7 bases, V lost 5 bases, and 8 bases had no gene match. The CDR3 is 15 amino acids. CDR3 DNA sequence: TGTGCCAGCAGTCACGGGACAGGGGTTCGGAACACCATATATTTT. Its translation: CASSHGTGVRNTIYF.

This clone was picked up a small number of times. Other DNA sequences in the sample encode the same CDR3. The rearrangement joins TRBV7-3 to TRBJ1-3; unclear D gene. This CDR3 contains 13 residues. Germline CDR1 SGHTA, CDR2 FQGTGA. V was cut by 2 bases and J by 4 bases, with 6 bases left in between. DNA for the CDR3: TGTGCCAGCAGCTTAGCATCGGGAAACACCATATATTTT. Protein sequence: CASSLASGNTIYF.

This clone has more than one count but fewer than ten. This rearrangement joins TRBV29-1 to TRBJ2-3; 7 bases match TRBD1. With 4 bases clipped from V and 7 bases from J, the junction kept 5 bases outside the gene matches. CDR1 and CDR2 (germline): SQVTM, ANQGSEA. This CDR3 spans 12 amino acids. The CDR3 bases are TGCAGCGTTGGATACAGGGGACATACGCAGTATTTT. Its translation: CSVGYRGHTQYF.

The chain is built from TRBV20-1 and TRBJ1-1, with D unclear. CDR3 length: 10 amino acids. V was pared by 3 bases and J by 7 bases, with 6 bases between. CDR1 and CDR2 from the germline V gene are DFQATT and SNEGSKA (reference sequence). DNA of the CDR3: TGCAGTGCTAGCGGGATTGAAGCTTTCTTT. Translating it yields CSASGIEAFF.

The gene calls are TRBV7-9 and TRBJ1-1, with 7 bases identical to TRBD1. The CDR3 sequence is 15 residues long. Per the germline V gene, CDR1 is SEHNR and CDR2 is FQNEAQ (reference sequence). V shed 4 bases and J 2 bases; nucleotides not matched to a gene: 7. This chain's CDR3 is CASSSRRGLNTEAFF. CDR3 DNA: TGTGCCAGCAGCTCCCGGAGGGGGCTAAACACTGAAGCTTTCTTT.

The genes are TRBV25-1 and TRBJ2-1; 7 positions match TRBD1. The CDR3 has 14 residues. V lost 0 bases and J lost 8; bases outside the gene matches: 4. Germline V lookup: CDR1 MGHDK, CDR2 SYGVNS. CDR3 sequence reads: CASSEYKGAHEQFF. As DNA, the CDR3 is TGTGCCAGCAGTGAATACAAGGGGGCGCATGAGCAGTTCTTC.